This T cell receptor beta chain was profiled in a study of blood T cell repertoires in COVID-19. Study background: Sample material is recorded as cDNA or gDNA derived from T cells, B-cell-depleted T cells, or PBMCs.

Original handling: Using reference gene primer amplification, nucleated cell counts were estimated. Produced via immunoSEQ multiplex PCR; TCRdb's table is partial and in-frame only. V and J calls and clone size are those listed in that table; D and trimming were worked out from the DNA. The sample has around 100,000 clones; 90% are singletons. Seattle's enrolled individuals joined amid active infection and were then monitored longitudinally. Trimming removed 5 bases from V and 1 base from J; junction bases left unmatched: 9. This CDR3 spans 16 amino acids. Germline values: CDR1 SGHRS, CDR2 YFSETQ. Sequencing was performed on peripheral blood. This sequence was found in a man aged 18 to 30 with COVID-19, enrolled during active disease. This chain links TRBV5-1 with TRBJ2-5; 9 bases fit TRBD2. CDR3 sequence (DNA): TGCGCCAGCAGGCTTGGGGGGACTAGCTTCCAAGAGACCCAGTACTTC. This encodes CASRLGGTSFQETQYF.